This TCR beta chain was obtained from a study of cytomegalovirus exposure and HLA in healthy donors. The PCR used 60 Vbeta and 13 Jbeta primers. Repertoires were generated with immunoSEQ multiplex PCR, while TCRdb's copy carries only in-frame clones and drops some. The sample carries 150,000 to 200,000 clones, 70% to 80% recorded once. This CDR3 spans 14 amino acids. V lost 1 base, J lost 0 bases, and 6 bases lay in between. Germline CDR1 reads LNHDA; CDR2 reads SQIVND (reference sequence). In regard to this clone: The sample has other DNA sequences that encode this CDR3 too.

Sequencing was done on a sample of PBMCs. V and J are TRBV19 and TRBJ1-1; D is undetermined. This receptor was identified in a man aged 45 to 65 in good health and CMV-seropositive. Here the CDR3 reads CASSIGRVNTEAFF. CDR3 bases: TGTGCCAGTAGTATAGGGAGGGTGAACACTGAAGCTTTCTTT.